These 5 T cell receptor beta chains share one sample of origin, sequenced in a study of CD8 T cells in Susac syndrome. RNA totalling roughly 0.5 to 1 ug underwent reverse transcription with random hexamers. TCRdb re-analysed the immunoSEQ multiplex PCR reads in MiXCR, keeping a single row per CDR3 protein. The data hold 160,000 or so distinct CDR3 sequences, with about 90% observed a single time. Input material: CD4+ T cells from PBMCs. The receptor source for this set is a human donor in good health.

This rearrangement joins TRBV4-1 to TRBJ1-2, with a tentative D call TRBD1 (5 bases). CDR1 is MGHRA and CDR2 is YSYEKL in the germline V gene. This CDR3 contains 14 residues. V gave up 1 base and J gave up 10 bases, with 16 bases separating them. The CDR3 reads CASSQAAGRLVYTF. The DNA of the CDR3 is TGCGCCAGCAGCCAAGCGGCGGGGCGTCTGGTCTACACCTTC.

The rearrangement joins TRBV6-2 or TRBV6-3 to TRBJ1-4; a possible D gene is TRBD1 (5 bases). V shed 6 bases and J shed 8 bases, with 19 bases lying between them. CDR3 size: 15 residues. Germline V gene data show CDR1 as MNHEY and CDR2 as SVGEGT. CDR3 DNA: TGTGCCAGCAGGCAATGGACACTCGAAAAGGAAAAACTGTTTTTT. The encoded protein is CASRQWTLEKEKLFF.

V and J are TRBV30 and TRBJ2-3, with 8 bases identical to TRBD2. CDR1 GTSNPN and CDR2 SVGIG come from the germline V gene (reference sequence). With 2 bases clipped from V and 2 bases from J, the junction kept 6 bases outside the gene matches. This CDR3 spans 15 amino acids. The CDR3 loop reads CAWSPTSGYTDTQYF. The CDR3 nucleotides read TGTGCCTGGAGTCCTACTAGCGGATACACAGATACGCAGTATTTT.

The rearrangement uses TRBV29-1 and TRBJ1-1; 7 positions agree with TRBD1. Looked up from germline, CDR1 is SQVTM and CDR2 is ANQGSEA. Trimming removed 7 bases from V and 1 base from J; junction bases left unmatched: 6. The CDR3 extends over 13 amino acids. CDR3 protein: CSAQGDRNTEAFF. As DNA, the CDR3 is TGCAGCGCACAAGGGGACAGGAACACTGAAGCTTTCTTT.

The chain employs TRBV24-1 and TRBJ1-3; TRBD1 aligns across 8 bases. The junction had 11 bases not matched to a gene; V was cut back by 8 bases and J by 0 bases. Germline values: CDR1 KGHDR, CDR2 SFDVKD. This CDR3 is built from 17 residues. CDR3 residues: CATTPGTGTSSGNTIYF. CDR3 DNA sequence: TGTGCCACCACCCCCGGGACAGGAACATCCTCTGGAAACACCATATATTTT.